This TCR beta chain was found in a study of T-cell memory formation after mild COVID-19 (dated by TCRdb to the early 2020s). Some background on the complete study: Most TCR sequence clusters were specific to one of the two donors. Longitudinal TCRalpha and TCRbeta repertoire sequencing tracked T-cell clones expanding and contracting after mild COVID-19 in two donors. The cohort was made up of two young adult volunteers, one female and one male, who were previously healthy.

Ficoll-Paque density gradient centrifugation was used to isolate PBMCs. A word on this clonotype: Its antigen remains unidentified. No qualities accompany the bases; no much larger clone lies one base away.

General study outcomes and caveats: Contracting CD4+ clones were located mainly in the CM and EM memory subsets, whereas CD8+ clones were found to be enriched in EMRA. Only two mild cases were covered by the study, and larger cohorts that include severe cases with pre-infection samples were considered necessary. Balanced CD4/CD8 phenotypes were observed for clones contracting from day 15 to 85, whereas a bias towards CD4+ was observed for a second wave of clones expanding from day 15 to 37. SARS-CoV-2 specificity of the second-wave clones peaking on day 37 was not confirmed. Some responding clones were found in pre-infection memory, which suggests that pre-existing cross-reactive memory T cells took part in the SARS-CoV-2 response.

The instrument was an Illumina NovaSeq 6000. TCRalpha and TCRbeta cDNA libraries were constructed by 5'RACE with constant-segment primers, with sample barcodes and unique molecular identifiers being introduced. Trizol reagent was used to extract RNA from every sample. Amplification of the libraries took two PCR steps, and the second step added a second sample barcode plus Illumina TruSeq adapters. Libraries were sequenced on an Illumina NovaSeq with 2 x 150 bp paired-end reads. The published analysis was carried out like this. Reads were demultiplexed and collapsed into UMI-guided consensus sequences with migec v1.2.7. Using mixcr v2.1.11, UMI consensuses were aligned to TRA and TRB V and J templates and then assembled into clonotypes. Expanded or contracted clonotypes were those called significant by both edgeR and NoisET, with noise models trained on biological replicates. For edgeR calls, a false discovery rate-adjusted p below 0.01 and a log2 fold-change threshold of 1 were applied. As an exploratory analysis of dynamics, max-normalized trajectories of the 1000 most abundant clonotypes were examined by PCA with hierarchical clustering. Separately sequenced CD4+ and CD8+ repertoires were used to assign a CD4 or CD8 phenotype to each responding clone. TCRdb redid the processing of the public reads, applying fastp at Q25 and MiXCR, and retained in-frame beta chains. Merged by CDR3 protein, the rows form single entries marked with the most common genes and DNA. It is TCRdb's table, rather than the study itself, that gives the V and J calls and clone size. For this sample the table gives tens of thousands of distinct CDR3 sequences, of which approximately 6.6% were detected only once. The ten largest clones capture 1.4% of the sample.

Sequencing input: PBMCs or a T cell subset sorted from them (not recorded which). The TCR was taken from a man aged 18 to 30 who had mild COVID-19 (a few samples of this study predate the infection). The sample titles of this study are shuffled in the database, so cell type and time point are left out; the donor was told from shared clones.

At the DNA level, the sequence is TGTGCCAGCGAGGGGGGGAGAGCACCCCTCCACTTT. This gives the protein CASEGGRAPLHF. Recombination linked TRBV2 to TRBJ1-6; the best D guess is TRBD1, with 6 bases matching. Per the germline V gene, SNHLY is the CDR1 and FYNNEI is the CDR2. Including the terminal cysteine and phenylalanine, the CDR3 comprises 12 residues. Only the CDR3 DNA stays, 36 bases, in frame from base 1. Relative to germline, V is 8 bases shorter and J is 11 bases shorter, with 13 bases between their ends.